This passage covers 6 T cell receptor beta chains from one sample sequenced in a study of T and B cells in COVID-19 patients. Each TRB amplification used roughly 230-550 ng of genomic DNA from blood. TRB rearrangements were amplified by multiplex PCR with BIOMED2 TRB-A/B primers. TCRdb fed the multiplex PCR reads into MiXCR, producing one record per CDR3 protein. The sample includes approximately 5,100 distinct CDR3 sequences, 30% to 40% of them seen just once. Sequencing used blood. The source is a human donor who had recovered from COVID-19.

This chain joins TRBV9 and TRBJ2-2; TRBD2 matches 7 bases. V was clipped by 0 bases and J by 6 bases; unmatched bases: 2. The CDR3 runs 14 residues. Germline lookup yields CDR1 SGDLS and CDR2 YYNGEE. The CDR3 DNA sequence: TGTGCCAGCAGCGTAGTCCTAGCGGCCGGGGAGCTGTTTTTT. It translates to CASSVVLAAGELFF.

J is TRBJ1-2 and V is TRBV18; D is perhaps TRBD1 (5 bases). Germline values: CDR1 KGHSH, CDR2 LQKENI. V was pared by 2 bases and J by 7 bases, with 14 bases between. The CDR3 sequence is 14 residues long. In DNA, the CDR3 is TGTGCCAGCTCACCAGGTCGGGGCAGCGGTGGCTACACCTTC. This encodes CASSPGRGSGGYTF.

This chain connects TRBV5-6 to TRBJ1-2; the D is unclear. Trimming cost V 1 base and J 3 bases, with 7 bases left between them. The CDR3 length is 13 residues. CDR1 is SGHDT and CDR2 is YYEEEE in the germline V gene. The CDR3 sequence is CASSLIRDYGYTF. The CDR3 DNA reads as TGTGCCAGCAGCTTGATAAGGGACTATGGCTACACCTTC.

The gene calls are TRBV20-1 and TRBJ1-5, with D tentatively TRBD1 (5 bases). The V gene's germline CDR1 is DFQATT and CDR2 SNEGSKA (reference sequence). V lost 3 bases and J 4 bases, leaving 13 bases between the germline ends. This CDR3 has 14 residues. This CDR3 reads CSASPPGRNQPQHF. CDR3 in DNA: TGCAGTGCTAGCCCGCCGGGACGGAATCAGCCCCAGCATTTT.

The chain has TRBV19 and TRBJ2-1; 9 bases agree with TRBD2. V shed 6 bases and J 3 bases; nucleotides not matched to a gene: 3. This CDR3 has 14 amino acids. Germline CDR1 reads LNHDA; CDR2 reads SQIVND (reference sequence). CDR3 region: CASRTSGSYNEQFF. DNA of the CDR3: TGTGCCAGTAGGACTAGCGGAAGCTACAATGAGCAGTTCTTC. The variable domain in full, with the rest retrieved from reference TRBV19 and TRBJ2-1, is DGGITQSPKYLFRKEGQNVTLSCEQNLNHDAMYWYRQDPGQGLRLIYYSQIVNDFQKGDIAEGYSVSREKKESFPLTVTSAQKNPTAFYLCASRTSGSYNEQFFGPGTRLTVL.

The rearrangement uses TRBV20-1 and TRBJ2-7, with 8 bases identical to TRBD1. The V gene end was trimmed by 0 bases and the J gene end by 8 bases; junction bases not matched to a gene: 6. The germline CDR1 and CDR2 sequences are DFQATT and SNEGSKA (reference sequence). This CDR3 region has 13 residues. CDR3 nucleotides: TGCAGTGCTAGAGAGGAGGACAGGGCGAAGCAGTACTTC. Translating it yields CSAREEDRAKQYF.